This T cell receptor beta chain was found in a study of blood T cell repertoires in COVID-19. Study-level background: COVID-19 samples from acute and convalescent phases originated in the United States, Italy and Spain. T cells, B-cell-depleted T cells, or PBMCs provided the cDNA or gDNA that served as material.

This clone showed up just once. Authors' data handling: Nucleated cell number was recorded as an estimate derived from reference gene primer amplification. The repertoire was sequenced with immunoSEQ multiplex PCR; TCRdb's copy has only in-frame clones and lacks some. From that table come the V and J calls and clone size; the DNA was used to work out D and trimming. Of some 300,000 clones in the sample, approximately 90% were seen once. Trimming stripped 8 bases from V and 2 bases from J, with 11 bases between. From germline, CDR1 is SNHLY and CDR2 FYNNEI. The CDR3 runs 13 residues. Sequencing was carried out using peripheral blood. The TCR was taken from a woman aged 45-60 years with COVID-19, enrolled during active disease. The V and J genes are TRBV2 and TRBJ2-3; TRBD2 is a possible D gene (5 bases). In DNA form, the CDR3 reads TGTGCCAGCTTGAGGGAGAACACAGATACGCAGTATTTT. Translated: CASLRENTDTQYF. The variable domain in full, completed from reference TRBV2 and TRBJ2-3, reads EPEVTQTPSHQVTQMGQEVILRCVPISNHLYFYWYRQILGQKVEFLVSFYNNEISEKSEIFDDQFSVERPDGSNFTLKIRSTKLEDSAMYFCASLRENTDTQYFGPGTRLTVL.